This entry describes one TCR beta chain. This entry belongs to a study of technical replicates of blood from several donors. This table comes from immunoSEQ multiplex PCR, and its TCRdb copy is limited to in-frame clones, with some not included. The sample includes around 98,000 clones, approximately 96% seen only once; the top ten take 0.23%. The trim removed 4 bases at V and 16 bases at J, leaving 10 bases unmatched. Germline V gives CDR1 SGHRS, CDR2 YFSETQ. The CDR3 consists of 13 residues. The chain couples TRBV5-1 to TRBJ1-3; 11 nucleotides align to TRBD1. The specimen was T cells isolated from PBMCs. The clonotype originates from a human donor in good health. The CDR3, as DNA: TGCGCCAGCAGCCGCGGGGACAGGGGGGACCTGTATTTT. It encodes CASSRGDRGDLYF.